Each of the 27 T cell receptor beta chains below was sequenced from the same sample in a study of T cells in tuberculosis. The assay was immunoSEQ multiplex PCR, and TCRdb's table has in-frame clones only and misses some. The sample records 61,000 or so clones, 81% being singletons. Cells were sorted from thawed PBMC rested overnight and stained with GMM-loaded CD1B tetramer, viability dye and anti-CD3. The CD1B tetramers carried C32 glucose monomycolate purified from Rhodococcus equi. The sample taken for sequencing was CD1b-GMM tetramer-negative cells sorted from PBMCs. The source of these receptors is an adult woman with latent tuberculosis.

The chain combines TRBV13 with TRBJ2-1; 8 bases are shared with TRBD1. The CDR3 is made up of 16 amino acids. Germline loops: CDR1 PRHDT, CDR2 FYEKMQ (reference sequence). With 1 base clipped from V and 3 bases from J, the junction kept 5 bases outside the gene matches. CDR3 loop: CASSLDTGGIYNEQFF. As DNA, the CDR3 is TGTGCCAGCAGCTTAGATACAGGGGGGATCTACAATGAGCAGTTCTTC.

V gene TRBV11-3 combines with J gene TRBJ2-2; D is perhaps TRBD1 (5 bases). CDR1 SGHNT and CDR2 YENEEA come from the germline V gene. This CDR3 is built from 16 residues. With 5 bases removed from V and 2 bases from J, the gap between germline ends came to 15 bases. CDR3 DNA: TGTGCCAGCAGCCTCCAGGGATTAGTAAACACCGGGGAGCTGTTTTTT. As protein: CASSLQGLVNTGELFF.

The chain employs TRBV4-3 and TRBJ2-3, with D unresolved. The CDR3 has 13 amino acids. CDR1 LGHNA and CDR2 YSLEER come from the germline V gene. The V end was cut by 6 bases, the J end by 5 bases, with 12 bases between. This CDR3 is CASSQNPGDTQYF. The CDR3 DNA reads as TGCGCCAGCAGTCAGAACCCGGGAGATACGCAGTATTTT.

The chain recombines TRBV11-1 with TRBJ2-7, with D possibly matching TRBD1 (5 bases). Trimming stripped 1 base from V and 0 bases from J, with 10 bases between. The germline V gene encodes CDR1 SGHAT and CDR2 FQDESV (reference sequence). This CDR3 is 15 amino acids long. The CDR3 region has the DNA TGTGCCAGCAGCTTAGGGCAGGGTCCCTCCTACGAGCAGTACTTC. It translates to CASSLGQGPSYEQYF.

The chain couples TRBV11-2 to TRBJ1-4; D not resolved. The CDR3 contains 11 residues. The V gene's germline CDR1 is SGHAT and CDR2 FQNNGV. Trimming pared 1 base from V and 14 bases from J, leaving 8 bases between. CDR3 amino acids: CASSLGLELFF. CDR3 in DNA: TGTGCCAGCAGCTTAGGGCTAGAGCTGTTTTTT.

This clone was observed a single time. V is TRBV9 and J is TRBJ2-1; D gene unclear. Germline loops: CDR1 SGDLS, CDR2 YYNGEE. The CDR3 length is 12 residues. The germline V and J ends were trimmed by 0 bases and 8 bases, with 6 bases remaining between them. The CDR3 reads CASSVDRDEQFF. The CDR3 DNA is TGTGCCAGCAGCGTAGACCGGGATGAGCAGTTCTTC.

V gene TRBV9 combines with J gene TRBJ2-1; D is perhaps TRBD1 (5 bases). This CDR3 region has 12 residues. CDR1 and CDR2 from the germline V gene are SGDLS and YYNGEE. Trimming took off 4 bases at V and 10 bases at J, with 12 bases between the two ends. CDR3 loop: CASSPEDTEQFF. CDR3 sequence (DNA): TGTGCCAGCAGCCCCGAGGACACAGAGCAGTTCTTC. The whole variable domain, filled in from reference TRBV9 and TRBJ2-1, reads DSGVTQTPKHLITATGQRVTLRCSPRSGDLSVYWYQQSLDQGLQFLIQYYNGEERAKGNILERFSAQQFPDLHSELNLSSLELGDSALYFCASSPEDTEQFFGPGTRLTVL.

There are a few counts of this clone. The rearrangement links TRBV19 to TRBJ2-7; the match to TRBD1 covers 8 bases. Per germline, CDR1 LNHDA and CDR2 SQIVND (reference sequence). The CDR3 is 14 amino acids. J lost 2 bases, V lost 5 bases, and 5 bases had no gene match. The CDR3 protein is CASSRQTGAYEQYF. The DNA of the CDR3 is TGTGCCAGTAGTCGACAGACAGGGGCCTACGAGCAGTACTTC.

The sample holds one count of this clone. CDR3 in DNA: TGTGCCAGCAGCTTAAATGAACGGAACTATGGCTACACCTTC. It translates to CASSLNERNYGYTF. The chain recombines TRBV7-9 with TRBJ1-2, with no clear D. CDR1 and CDR2 from the germline V gene are SEHNR and FQNEAQ (reference sequence). V shed 2 bases and J shed 2 bases, with 9 bases lying between them. The CDR3 has 14 amino acids. The full variable domain, its missing parts supplied by reference TRBV7-9 and TRBJ1-2, is DTGVSQNPRHKITKRGQNVTFRCDPISEHNRLYWYRQTLGQGPEFLTYFQNEAQLEKSRLLSDRFSAERPKGSFSTLEIQRTEQGDSAMYLCASSLNERNYGYTFGSGTRLTVV.

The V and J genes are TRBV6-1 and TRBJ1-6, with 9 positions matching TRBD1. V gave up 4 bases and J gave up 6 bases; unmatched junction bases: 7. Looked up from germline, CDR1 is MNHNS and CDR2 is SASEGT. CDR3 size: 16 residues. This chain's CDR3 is CASSGTGDLRNSPLHF. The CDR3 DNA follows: TGTGCCAGCAGTGGGACAGGGGACCTTCGTAATTCACCCCTCCACTTT.

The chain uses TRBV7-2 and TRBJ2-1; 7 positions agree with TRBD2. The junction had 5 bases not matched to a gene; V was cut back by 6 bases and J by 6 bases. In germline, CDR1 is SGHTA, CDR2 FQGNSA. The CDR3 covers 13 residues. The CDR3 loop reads CASRPLAANEQFF. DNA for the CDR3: TGTGCCAGCAGGCCGCTAGCGGCCAATGAGCAGTTCTTC.

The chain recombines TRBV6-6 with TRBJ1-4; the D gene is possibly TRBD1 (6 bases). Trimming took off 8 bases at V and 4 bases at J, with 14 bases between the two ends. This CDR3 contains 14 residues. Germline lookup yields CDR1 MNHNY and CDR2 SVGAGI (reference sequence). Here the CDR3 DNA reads TGTGCCAGCTTGGGGGGAGGGGGTAATGAAAAACTGTTTTTT. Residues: CASLGGGGNEKLFF.

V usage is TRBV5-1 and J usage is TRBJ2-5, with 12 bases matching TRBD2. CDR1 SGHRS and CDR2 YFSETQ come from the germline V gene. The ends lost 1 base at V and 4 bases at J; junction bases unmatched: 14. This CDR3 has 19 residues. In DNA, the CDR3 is TGCGCCAGCAGCTTGTATCCTAGCGGGAGGGCCGGTCTGGTAGAGACCCAGTACTTC. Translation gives CASSLYPSGRAGLVETQYF.

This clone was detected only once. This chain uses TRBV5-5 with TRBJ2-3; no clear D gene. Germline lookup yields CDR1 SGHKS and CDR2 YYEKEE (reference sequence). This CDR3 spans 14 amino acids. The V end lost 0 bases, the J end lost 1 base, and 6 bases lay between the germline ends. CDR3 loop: CASSLEGGTDTQYF. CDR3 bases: TGTGCCAGCAGCTTGGAAGGAGGCACAGATACGCAGTATTTT.

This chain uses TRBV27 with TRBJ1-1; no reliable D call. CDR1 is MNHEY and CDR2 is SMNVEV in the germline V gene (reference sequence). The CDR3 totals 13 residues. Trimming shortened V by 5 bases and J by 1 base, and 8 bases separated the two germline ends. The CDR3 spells CASSQDWNTEAFF. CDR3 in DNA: TGTGCCAGCAGTCAGGATTGGAACACTGAAGCTTTCTTT.

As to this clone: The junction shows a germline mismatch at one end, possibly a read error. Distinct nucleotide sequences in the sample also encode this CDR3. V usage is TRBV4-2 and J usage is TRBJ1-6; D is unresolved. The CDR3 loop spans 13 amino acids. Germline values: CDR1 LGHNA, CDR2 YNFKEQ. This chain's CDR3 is CASTGQENSPLHF. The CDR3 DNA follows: TGTGCCAGCACTGGGCAAGAGAATTCCCCCCTCCACTTT.

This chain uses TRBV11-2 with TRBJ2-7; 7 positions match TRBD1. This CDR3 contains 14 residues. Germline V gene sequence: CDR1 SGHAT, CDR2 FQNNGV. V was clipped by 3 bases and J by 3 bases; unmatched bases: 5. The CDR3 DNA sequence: TGTGCCAGCAGCTTGACAGGGTTTCGCTACGAGCAGTACTTC. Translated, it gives CASSLTGFRYEQYF.

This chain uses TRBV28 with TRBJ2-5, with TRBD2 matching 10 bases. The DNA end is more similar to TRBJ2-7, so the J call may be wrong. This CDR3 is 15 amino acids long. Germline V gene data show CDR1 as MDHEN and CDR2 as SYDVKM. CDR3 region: CASKTTSGTGYEQYF. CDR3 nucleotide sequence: TGTGCCAGCAAGACAACTAGCGGGACGGGCTACGAGCAGTACTTC.

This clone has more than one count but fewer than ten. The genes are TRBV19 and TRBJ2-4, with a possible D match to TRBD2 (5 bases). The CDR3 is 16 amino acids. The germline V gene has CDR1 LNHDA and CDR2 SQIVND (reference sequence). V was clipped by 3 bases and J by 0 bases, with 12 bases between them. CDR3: CASSMRTARAKNIQYF. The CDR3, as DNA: TGTGCCAGTAGTATGCGGACTGCCCGAGCCAAAAACATTCAGTACTTC. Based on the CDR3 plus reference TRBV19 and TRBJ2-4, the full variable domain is DGGITQSPKYLFRKEGQNVTLSCEQNLNHDAMYWYRQDPGQGLRLIYYSQIVNDFQKGDIAEGYSVSREKKESFPLTVTSAQKNPTAFYLCASSMRTARAKNIQYFGAGTRLSVL.

CDR3 in DNA: TGTGCCATCAGTGATTCTGGAGGACAGGGCGGGAAAGAGGCCCAGCATTTT. Translated, it gives CAISDSGGQGGKEAQHF. The V gene is TRBV10-3, the J gene TRBJ1-5; the match to TRBD1 covers 8 bases. CDR3 length equals 17 residues. V trimming: 3 bases; J trimming: 11 bases; junction bases outside the gene matches: 18. Germline V gene sequence: CDR1 ENHRY, CDR2 SYGVKD.

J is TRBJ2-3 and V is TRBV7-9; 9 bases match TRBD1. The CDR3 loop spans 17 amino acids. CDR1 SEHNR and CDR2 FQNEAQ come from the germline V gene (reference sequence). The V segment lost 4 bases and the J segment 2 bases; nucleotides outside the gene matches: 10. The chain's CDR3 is CASSSRVGTGHTDTQYF. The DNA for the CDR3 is TGTGCCAGCAGCTCTCGGGTGGGGACAGGGCACACAGATACGCAGTATTTT.

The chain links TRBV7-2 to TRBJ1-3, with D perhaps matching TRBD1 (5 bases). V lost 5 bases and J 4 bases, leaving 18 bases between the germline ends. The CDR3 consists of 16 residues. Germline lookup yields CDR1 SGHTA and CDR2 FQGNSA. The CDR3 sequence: CASSPVRGRDGNTIYF. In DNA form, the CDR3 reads TGTGCCAGCAGCCCCGTGCGGGGTAGGGACGGAAACACCATATATTTT.

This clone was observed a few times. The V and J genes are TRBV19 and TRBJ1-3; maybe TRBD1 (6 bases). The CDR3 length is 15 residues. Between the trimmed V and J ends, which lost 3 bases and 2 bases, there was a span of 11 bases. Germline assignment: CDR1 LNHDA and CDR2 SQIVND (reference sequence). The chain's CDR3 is CASSMPQGPGNTIYF. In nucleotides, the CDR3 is TGTGCCAGTAGTATGCCACAGGGACCTGGAAACACCATATATTTT.

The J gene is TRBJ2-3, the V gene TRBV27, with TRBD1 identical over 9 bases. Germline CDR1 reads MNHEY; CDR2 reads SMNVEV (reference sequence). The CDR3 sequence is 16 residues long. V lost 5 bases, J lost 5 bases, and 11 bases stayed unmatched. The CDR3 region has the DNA TGTGCCAGCAGTAAACTATCGACAGGGGGGGAAGATACGCAGTATTTT. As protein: CASSKLSTGGEDTQYF.

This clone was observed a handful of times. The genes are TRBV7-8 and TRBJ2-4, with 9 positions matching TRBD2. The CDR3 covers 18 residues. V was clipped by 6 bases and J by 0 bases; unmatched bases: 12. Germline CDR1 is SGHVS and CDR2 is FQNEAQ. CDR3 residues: CASSTLAGNTLAKNIQYF. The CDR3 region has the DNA TGTGCCAGCAGTACTCTAGCGGGAAACACTCTAGCCAAAAACATTCAGTACTTC. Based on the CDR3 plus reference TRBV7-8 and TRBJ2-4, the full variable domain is GAGVSQSPRYKVAKRGQDVALRCDPISGHVSLFWYQQALGQGPEFLTYFQNEAQLDKSGLPSDRFFAERPEGSVSTLKIQRTQQEDSAVYLCASSTLAGNTLAKNIQYFGAGTRLSVL.

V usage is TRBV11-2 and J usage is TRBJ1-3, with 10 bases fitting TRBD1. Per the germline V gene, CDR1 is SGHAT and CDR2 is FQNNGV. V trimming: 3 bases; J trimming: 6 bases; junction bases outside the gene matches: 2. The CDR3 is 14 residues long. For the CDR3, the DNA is TGTGCCAGCAGCTTCGGACAGGGGGAAAACACCATATATTTT. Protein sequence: CASSFGQGENTIYF.

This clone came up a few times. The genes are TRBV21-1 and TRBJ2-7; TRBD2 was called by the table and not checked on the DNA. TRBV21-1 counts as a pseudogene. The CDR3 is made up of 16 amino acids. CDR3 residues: CASSKVVPGGCYEQYF. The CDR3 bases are TGTGCCAGCAGCAAAGTCGTGCCGGGGGGCTGCTACGAGCAGTACTTC.